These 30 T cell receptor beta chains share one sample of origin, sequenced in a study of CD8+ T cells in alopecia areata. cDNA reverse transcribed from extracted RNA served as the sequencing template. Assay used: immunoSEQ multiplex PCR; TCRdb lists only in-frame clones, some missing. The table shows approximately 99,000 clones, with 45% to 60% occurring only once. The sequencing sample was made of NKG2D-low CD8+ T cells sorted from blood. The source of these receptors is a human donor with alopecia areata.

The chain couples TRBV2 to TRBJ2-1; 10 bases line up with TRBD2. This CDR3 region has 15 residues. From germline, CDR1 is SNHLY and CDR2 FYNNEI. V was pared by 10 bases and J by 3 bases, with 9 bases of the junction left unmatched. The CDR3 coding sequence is TGTGCCACCACGGGGATAGCGGGAGGCTACAATGAGCAGTTCTTC. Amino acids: CATTGIAGGYNEQFF.

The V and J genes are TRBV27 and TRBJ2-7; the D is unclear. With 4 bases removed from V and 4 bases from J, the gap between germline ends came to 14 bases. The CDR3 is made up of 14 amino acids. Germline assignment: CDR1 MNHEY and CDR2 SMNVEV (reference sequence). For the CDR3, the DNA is TGTGCCAGCAGTTCGCTGGCCAGCGAATACGAGCAGTACTTC. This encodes CASSSLASEYEQYF.

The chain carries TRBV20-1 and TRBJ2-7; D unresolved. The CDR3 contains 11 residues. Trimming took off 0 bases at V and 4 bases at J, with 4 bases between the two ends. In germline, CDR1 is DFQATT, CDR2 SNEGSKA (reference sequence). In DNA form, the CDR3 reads TGCAGTGCTAGAGAAGGTTACGAGCAGTACTTC. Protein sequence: CSAREGYEQYF.

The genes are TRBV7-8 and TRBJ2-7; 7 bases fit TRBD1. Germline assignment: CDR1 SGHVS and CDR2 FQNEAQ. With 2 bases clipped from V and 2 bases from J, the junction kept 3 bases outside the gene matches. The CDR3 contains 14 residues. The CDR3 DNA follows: TGTGCCAGCAGCTTATGGGACAGCACCTACGAGCAGTACTTC. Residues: CASSLWDSTYEQYF.

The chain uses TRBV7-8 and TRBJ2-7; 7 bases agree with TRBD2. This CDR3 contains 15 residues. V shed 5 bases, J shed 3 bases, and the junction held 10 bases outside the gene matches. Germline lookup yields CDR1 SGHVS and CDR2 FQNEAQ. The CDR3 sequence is CASSPVGGSYYEQYF. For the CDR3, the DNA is TGTGCCAGCAGCCCAGTGGGGGGGTCGTACTACGAGCAGTACTTC.

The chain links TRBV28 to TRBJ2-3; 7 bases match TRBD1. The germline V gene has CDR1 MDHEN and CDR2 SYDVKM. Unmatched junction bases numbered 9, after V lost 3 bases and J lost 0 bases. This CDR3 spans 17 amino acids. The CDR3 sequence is CASSLVRGSFSTDTQYF. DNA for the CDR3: TGTGCCAGCAGTTTGGTCAGGGGGTCATTTAGCACAGATACGCAGTATTTT. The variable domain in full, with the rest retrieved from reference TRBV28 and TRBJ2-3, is DVKVTQSSRYLVKRTGEKVFLECVQDMDHENMFWYRQDPGLGLRLIYFSYDVKMKEKGDIPEGYSVSREKKERFSLILESASTNQTSMYLCASSLVRGSFSTDTQYFGPGTRLTVL.

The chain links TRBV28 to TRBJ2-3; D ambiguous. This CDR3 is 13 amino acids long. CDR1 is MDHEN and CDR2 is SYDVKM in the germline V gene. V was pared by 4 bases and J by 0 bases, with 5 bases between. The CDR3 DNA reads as TGTGCCAGCAGTTCAGACAGCACAGATACGCAGTATTTT. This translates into CASSSDSTDTQYF.

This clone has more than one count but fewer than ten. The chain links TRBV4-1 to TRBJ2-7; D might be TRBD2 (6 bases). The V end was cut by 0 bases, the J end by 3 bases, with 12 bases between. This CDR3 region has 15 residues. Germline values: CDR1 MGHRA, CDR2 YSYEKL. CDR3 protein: CASSQDSKDYYEQYF. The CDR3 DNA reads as TGCGCCAGCAGCCAAGATAGTAAGGACTACTACGAGCAGTACTTC.

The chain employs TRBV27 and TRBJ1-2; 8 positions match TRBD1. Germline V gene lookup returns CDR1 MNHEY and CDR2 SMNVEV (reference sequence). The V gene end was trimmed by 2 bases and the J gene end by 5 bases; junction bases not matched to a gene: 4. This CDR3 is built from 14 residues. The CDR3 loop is CASSLVGTGYGYTF. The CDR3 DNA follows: TGTGCCAGCAGTTTAGTAGGGACAGGTTATGGCTACACCTTC.

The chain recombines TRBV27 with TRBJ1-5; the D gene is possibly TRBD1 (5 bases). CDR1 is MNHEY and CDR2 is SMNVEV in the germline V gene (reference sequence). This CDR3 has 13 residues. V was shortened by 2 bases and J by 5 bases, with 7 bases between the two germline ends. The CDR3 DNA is TGTGCCAGCAGTTTACGGGGGTATCAGCCCCAGCATTTT. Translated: CASSLRGYQPQHF.

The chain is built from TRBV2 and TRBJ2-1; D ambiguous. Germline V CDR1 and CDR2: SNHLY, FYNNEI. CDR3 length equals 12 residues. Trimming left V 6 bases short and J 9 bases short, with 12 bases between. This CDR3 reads CASRWGISEQFF. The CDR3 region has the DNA TGTGCCAGCAGGTGGGGAATAAGTGAGCAGTTCTTC.

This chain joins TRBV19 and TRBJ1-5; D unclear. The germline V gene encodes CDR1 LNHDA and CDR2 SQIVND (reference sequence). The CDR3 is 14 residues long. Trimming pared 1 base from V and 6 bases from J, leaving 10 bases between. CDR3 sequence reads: CASSIVADAQPQHF. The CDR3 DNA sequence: TGTGCCAGTAGTATAGTCGCGGACGCTCAGCCCCAGCATTTT.

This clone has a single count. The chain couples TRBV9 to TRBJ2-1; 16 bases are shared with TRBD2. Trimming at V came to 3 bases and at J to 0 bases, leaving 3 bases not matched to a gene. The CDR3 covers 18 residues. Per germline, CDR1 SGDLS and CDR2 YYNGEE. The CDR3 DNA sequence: TGTGCCAGCAGCGGGGGACTAGCGGGAGGGAGCTCCTACAATGAGCAGTTCTTC. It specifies CASSGGLAGGSSYNEQFF.

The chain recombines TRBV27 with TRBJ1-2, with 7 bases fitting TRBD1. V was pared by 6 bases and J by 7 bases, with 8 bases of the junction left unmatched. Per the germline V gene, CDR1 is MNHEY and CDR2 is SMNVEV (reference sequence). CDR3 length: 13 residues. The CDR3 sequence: CASSNRGESGYTF. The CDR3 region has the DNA TGTGCCAGCAGCAACAGGGGAGAGTCTGGCTACACCTTC.

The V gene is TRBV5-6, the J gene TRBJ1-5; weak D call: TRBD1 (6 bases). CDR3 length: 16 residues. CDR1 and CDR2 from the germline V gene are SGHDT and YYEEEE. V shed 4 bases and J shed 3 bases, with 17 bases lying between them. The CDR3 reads CASSRTLGTYNQPQHF. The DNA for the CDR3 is TGTGCCAGCAGCAGGACCCTAGGGACATACAATCAGCCCCAGCATTTT.

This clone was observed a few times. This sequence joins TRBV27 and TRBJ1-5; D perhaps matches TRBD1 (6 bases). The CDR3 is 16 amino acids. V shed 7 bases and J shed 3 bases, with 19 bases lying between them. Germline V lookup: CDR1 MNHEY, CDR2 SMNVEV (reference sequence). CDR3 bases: TGTGCCAGCACTTCCCCCGGGACACCGAACAATCAGCCCCAGCATTTT. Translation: CASTSPGTPNNQPQHF.

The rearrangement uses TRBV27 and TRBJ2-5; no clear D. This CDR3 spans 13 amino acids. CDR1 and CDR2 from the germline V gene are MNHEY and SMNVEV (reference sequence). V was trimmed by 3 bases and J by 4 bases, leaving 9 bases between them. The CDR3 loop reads CASSLLVGETQYF. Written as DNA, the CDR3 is TGTGCCAGCAGTTTGCTAGTGGGAGAGACCCAGTACTTC.

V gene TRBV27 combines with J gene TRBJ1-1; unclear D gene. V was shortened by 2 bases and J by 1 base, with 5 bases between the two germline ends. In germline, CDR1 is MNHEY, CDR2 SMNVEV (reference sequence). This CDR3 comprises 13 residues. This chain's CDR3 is CASSLAWNTEAFF. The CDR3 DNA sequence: TGTGCCAGCAGTTTAGCTTGGAACACTGAAGCTTTCTTT.

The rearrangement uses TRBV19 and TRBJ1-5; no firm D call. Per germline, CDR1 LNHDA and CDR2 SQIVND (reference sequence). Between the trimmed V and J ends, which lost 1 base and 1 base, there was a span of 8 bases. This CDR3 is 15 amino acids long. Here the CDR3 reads CASSIGGTSNQPQHF. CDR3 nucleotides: TGTGCCAGTAGTATAGGGGGAACAAGCAATCAGCCCCAGCATTTT.

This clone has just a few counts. The CDR3 sequence: CSVVVKKNTGELFF. CDR3 DNA: TGCAGCGTTGTCGTTAAAAAGAACACCGGGGAGCTGTTTTTT. The chain employs TRBV29-1 and TRBJ2-2; D remains unclear. The CDR3 is made up of 14 amino acids. Germline lookup yields CDR1 SQVTM and CDR2 ANQGSEA. Between the trimmed V and J ends, which lost 4 bases and 1 base, there was a span of 10 bases.

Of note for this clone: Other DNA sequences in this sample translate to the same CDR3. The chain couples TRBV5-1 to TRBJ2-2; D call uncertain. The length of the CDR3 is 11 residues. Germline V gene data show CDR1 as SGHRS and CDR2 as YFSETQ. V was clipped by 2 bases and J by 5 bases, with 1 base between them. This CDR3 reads CASSFTGELFF. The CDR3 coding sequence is TGCGCCAGCAGCTTTACCGGGGAGCTGTTTTTT.

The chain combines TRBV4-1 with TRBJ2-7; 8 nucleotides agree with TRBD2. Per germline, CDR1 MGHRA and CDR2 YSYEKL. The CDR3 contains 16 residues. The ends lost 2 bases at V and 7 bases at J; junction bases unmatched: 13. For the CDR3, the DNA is TGCGCCAGCAGCCAACCCGGGGCGGGAGGCTCGCAAGAGCAGTACTTC. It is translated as CASSQPGAGGSQEQYF.

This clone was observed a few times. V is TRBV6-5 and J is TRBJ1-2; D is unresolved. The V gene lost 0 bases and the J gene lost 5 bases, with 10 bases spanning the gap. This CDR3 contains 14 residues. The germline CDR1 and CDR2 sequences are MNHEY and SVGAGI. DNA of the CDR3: TGTGCCAGCAGTTACTCGGAGGCAGTGTATGGCTACACCTTC. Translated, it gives CASSYSEAVYGYTF.

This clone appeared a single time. The CDR3 sequence is CASSYSSGRFNEQFF. CDR3 sequence (DNA): TGTGCCAGCAGCTATTCTAGCGGGAGGTTCAATGAGCAGTTCTTC. The J gene is TRBJ2-1, the V gene TRBV7-2; 11 nucleotides line up with TRBD2. V gave up 4 bases and J gave up 6 bases; unmatched junction bases: 5. CDR3 length: 15 residues. Germline V CDR1 and CDR2: SGHTA, FQGNSA.

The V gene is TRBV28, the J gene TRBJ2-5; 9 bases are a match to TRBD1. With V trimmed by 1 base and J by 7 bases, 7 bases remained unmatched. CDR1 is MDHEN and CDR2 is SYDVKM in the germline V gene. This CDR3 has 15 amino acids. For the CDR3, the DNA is TGTGCCAGCAGTTTATACAGGGGGCTACTCGGGACCCAGTACTTC. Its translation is CASSLYRGLLGTQYF.

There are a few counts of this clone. CDR3 nucleotides: TGTGCCAGCAGTTTTGGGTTTAGGTCCTACGAGCAGTACTTC. This codes for CASSFGFRSYEQYF. This chain links TRBV27 with TRBJ2-7; D is unresolved. The CDR3 consists of 14 residues. V was cut by 3 bases and J by 1 base, with 10 bases left in between. CDR1 and CDR2 from the germline V gene are MNHEY and SMNVEV (reference sequence).

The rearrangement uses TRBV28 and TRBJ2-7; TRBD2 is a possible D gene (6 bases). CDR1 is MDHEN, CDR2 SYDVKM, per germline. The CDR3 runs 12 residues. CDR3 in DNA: TGTTCCGGGAGTGGACCGGGCTACGAGCAGTACTTC. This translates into CSGSGPGYEQYF.

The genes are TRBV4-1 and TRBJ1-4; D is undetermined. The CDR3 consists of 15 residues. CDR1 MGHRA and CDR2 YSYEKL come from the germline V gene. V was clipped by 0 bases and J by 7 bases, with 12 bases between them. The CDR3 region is CASSQDGQEGEKLFF. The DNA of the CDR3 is TGCGCCAGCAGCCAAGATGGTCAGGAGGGTGAAAAACTGTTTTTT.

The CDR3 loop reads CASSVGGTNTYEQYF. CDR3 in DNA: TGTGCCAGCAGCGTAGGTGGGACGAACACATACGAGCAGTACTTC. The gene calls are TRBV7-6 and TRBJ2-7; the D gene could be TRBD1 or TRBD2 (5 bases each). Trimming removed 5 bases from V and 4 bases from J, with 18 bases in between. In germline, CDR1 is SGHVS, CDR2 FNYEAQ. This CDR3 comprises 15 residues.

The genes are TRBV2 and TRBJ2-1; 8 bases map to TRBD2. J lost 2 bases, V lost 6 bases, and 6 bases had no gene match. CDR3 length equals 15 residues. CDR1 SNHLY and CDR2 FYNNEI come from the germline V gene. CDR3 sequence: CASRAPGLAYNEQFF. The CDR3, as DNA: TGTGCCAGCAGGGCACCGGGACTAGCCTACAATGAGCAGTTCTTC.